This TCR beta chain was sequenced for a study of cytomegalovirus exposure and HLA in healthy donors. Between the trimmed V and J ends, which lost 4 bases and 4 bases, there was a span of 12 bases. Germline CDR1 reads SGHDT; CDR2 reads YYEEEE. The CDR3 extends over 14 amino acids. Use of 60 Vbeta and 13 Jbeta primers characterized the PCR. The method was immunoSEQ multiplex PCR; TCRdb's version includes in-frame clones alone and lacks a portion of them. Of over 150,000 clones in the sample, 70% to 80% are singletons; the top ten hold 3% to 4.5%. The chain employs TRBV5-6 and TRBJ2-1; perhaps TRBD1 as D (5 bases). The source is a woman aged 60-75 years in good health and CMV-seropositive. The material sequenced was PBMCs. The CDR3 nucleotides are TGTGCCAGCAGCCTGAGACAGCTGTACAATGAGCAGTTCTTC. This codes for CASSLRQLYNEQFF.